This T cell receptor (beta chain) was captured in a study of tumor and adjacent non-tumor tissue in lung cancer. Whole-study results and caveats: Compared with tumor, normal lung showed significantly lower TCR diversity.

Germline assignment: CDR1 MGHRA and CDR2 YSYEKL. The length of the CDR3 is 21 residues. After removal of 1 base from V and 0 bases from J, the junction contained 18 bases not matched to a gene. This clonotype was seen ten or more times. Antigen: not known. Three rounds of nested PCR, following a modified ARM-PCR protocol, produced the TCRbeta library. One entry per CDR3 protein results from TCRdb running MiXCR on the multiplex PCR reads. Among under 150,000 distinct CDR3 sequences listed, around two thirds were seen once. RNA was extracted from bulk tissue without any cell sorting. Between August and November 2014, newly diagnosed, chemotherapy-naive lung cancer patients underwent thoracic surgery in China.

The gene calls are TRBV4-1 and TRBJ2-3; 8 positions match TRBD2. This receptor was taken from a man between 60 and 75 years old with small cell lung cancer. The sample was lung tumor tissue. The CDR3 loop reads CASSQGTPRRGRLTSTDTQYF. The DNA for the CDR3 is TGCGCCAGCAGCCAAGGAACACCTCGTCGCGGGAGGCTAACTAGCACAGATACGCAGTATTTT.